This TCR beta chain stems from a study of cytomegalovirus exposure and HLA in healthy donors. Across the study: Early on, a data release was issued that held roughly 80 million unique TCRs from HLA-typed donors.

The CDR3 has 15 residues. CDR1 and CDR2 from the germline V gene are SGHDN and FVKESK. The junction had 11 bases not matched to a gene; V was cut back by 3 bases and J by 10 bases. Study conclusions and caveats: Immune exposure was documented only through CMV serostatus. Analyzed later, association rates of TCRs varied across HLA loci, with DRB1 most and HLA-C fewest. Testing in vitro showed a few CMV-associated chains specific for CMV antigens.

The PCR ran on 60 Vbeta and 13 Jbeta primers. Some clones are missing from TCRdb's copy, which holds only in-frame ones; the method was immunoSEQ multiplex PCR. The sample records 150,000 to 200,000 clones, 83% being singletons. Worth noting for this clone: The antigen is undetermined.

Input material: PBMCs. This chain uses TRBV14 with TRBJ2-1; TRBD2 aligns across 8 bases. This sequence originates from a man aged 45 to 65 in good health and CMV-seronegative. The chain's CDR3 is CASSQWSGGPREQFF. In DNA, the CDR3 is TGTGCCAGCAGCCAGTGGTCGGGAGGGCCACGGGAGCAGTTCTTC.